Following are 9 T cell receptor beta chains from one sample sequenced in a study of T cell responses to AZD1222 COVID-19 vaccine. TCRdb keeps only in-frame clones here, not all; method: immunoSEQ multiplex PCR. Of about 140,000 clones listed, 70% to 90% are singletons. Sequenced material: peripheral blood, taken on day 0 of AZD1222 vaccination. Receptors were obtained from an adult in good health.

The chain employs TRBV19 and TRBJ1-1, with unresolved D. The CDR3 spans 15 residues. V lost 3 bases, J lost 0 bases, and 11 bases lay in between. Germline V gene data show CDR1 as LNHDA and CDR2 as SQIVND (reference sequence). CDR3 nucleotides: TGTGCCAGTAGTATCTCCGGACTTTTGAACACTGAAGCTTTCTTT. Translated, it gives CASSISGLLNTEAFF. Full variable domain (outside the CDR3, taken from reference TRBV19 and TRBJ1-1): DGGITQSPKYLFRKEGQNVTLSCEQNLNHDAMYWYRQDPGQGLRLIYYSQIVNDFQKGDIAEGYSVSREKKESFPLTVTSAQKNPTAFYLCASSISGLLNTEAFFGQGTRLTVV.

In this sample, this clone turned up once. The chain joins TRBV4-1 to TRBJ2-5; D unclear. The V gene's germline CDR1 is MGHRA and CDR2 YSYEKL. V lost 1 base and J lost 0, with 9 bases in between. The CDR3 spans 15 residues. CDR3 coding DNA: TGCGCCAGCAGCCAAGGTCTAAGGAACCAAGAGACCCAGTACTTC. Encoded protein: CASSQGLRNQETQYF.

DNA for the CDR3: TGTGCCAGTAGGAAGGACGGATCCTCTGGGGCCAACGTCCTGACTTTC. Its protein product is CASRKDGSSGANVLTF. The chain joins TRBV19 to TRBJ2-6; D not certain. This CDR3 region has 16 residues. Germline values: CDR1 LNHDA, CDR2 SQIVND (reference sequence). V was pared by 6 bases and J by 0 bases, with 12 bases between.

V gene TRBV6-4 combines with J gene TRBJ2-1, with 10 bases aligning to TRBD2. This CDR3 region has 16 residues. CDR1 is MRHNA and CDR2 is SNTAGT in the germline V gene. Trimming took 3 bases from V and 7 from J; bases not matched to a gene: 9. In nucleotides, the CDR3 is TGTGCCAGCAGTGAGGCTAGCGGGAGTGGGGAGAATGAGCAGTTCTTC. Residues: CASSEASGSGENEQFF.

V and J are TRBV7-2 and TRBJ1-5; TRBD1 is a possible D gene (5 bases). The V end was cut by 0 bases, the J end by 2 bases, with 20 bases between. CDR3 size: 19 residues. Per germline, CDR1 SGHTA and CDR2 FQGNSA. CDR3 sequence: CASSLAVGRVGVGNQPQHF. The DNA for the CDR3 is TGTGCCAGCAGCTTAGCGGTGGGCAGGGTAGGGGTGGGCAATCAGCCCCAGCATTTT.

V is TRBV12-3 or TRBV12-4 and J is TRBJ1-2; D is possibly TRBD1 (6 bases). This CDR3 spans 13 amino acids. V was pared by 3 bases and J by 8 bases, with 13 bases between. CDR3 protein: CASSFDEGVGYTF. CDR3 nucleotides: TGTGCCAGCAGTTTTGACGAGGGGGTCGGCTACACCTTC.

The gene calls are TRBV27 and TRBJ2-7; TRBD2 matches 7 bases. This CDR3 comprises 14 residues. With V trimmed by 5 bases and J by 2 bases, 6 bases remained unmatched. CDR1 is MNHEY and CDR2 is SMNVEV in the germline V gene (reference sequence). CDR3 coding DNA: TGTGCCAGCAGTCCGACTAGCCCGCCCTACGAGCAGTACTTC. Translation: CASSPTSPPYEQYF.

The CDR3 here is CASRDLYEQYF. In DNA form, the CDR3 reads TGTGCCAGCAGGGACCTCTACGAGCAGTACTTC. The V gene is TRBV6-5, the J gene TRBJ2-7; D remains unclear. This CDR3 region has 11 residues. Trimming cost V 6 bases and J 3 bases, with 6 bases left between them. CDR1 and CDR2 (germline): MNHEY, SVGAGI.

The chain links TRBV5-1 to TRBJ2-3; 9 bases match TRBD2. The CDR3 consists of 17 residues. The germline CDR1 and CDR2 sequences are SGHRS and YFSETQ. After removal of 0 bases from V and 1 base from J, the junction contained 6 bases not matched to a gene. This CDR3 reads CASSLGRGRARTDTQYF. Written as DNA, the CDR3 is TGCGCCAGCAGCTTGGGACGCGGGAGGGCCCGCACAGATACGCAGTATTTT.